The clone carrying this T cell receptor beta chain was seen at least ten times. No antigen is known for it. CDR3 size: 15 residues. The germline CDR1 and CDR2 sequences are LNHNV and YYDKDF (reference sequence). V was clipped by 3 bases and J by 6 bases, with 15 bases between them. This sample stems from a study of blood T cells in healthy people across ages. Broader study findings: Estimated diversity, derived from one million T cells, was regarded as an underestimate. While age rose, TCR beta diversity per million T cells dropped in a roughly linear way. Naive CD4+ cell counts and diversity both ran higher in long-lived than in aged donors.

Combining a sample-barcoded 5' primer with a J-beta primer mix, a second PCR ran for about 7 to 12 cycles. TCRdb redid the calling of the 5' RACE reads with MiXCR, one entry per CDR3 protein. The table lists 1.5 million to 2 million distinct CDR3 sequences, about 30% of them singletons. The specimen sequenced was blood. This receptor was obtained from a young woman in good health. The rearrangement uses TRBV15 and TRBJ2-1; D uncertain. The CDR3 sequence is CATSSSPQLANEQFF. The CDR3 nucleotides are TGTGCCACCAGCAGTTCCCCCCAGCTGGCCAATGAGCAGTTCTTC.